The 17 T cell receptor beta chains in this list originate from one sample, sequenced in a study of vaccination and CD4 T cells after COVID-19. Antigens for these TCRs are unknown. With the Oncomine TCR Beta short-read assay, DNA from cultured CD4+ T cells was sequenced. TCRdb reanalysed the PCR reads using MiXCR and keeps one entry per CDR3 protein. The table shows 17,000 or so distinct CDR3 sequences, with approximately 48% occurring only once. Indicated treatment: roughly 11-day PBMC culture with coronavirus spike peptide pools or control peptides (ViraFEST assay). The sequencing used CD4+ T cells from blood, cultured in vitro, collected before SARS-CoV-2 vaccination. The source is a human donor who had recovered from COVID-19.

This clonotype was recorded only once. The chain carries TRBV7-3 and TRBJ2-2, with 9 bases lining up with TRBD2. The ends lost 5 bases at V and 4 bases at J; junction bases unmatched: 8. Germline V lookup: CDR1 SGHTA, CDR2 FQGTGA. The CDR3 is made up of 16 amino acids. Written as DNA, the CDR3 is TGTGCCAGCAGCCAAGGCTATAGCGGGGGCACCGGGGAGCTGTTTTTT. Translated: CASSQGYSGGTGELFF. Based on the CDR3 plus reference TRBV7-3 and TRBJ2-2, the full variable domain is GAGVSQTPSNKVTEKGKYVELRCDPISGHTALYWYRQSLGQGPEFLIYFQGTGAADDSGLPNDRFFAVRPEGSVSTLKIQRTERGDSAVYLCASSQGYSGGTGELFFGEGSRLTVL.

The chain recombines TRBV21-1 with TRBJ1-2; no check of the table's D call, TRBD1, against the DNA was made. TRBV21-1 is a documented pseudogene. The CDR3 is 14 residues long. In DNA, the CDR3 is TGTGCCAGGGGGACACATGCTCCTAACTATGGCTACACCTTC. This translates into CARGTHAPNYGYTF.

This clonotype has more than one count but fewer than ten. The chain links TRBV27 to TRBJ1-6; D is possibly TRBD1 (6 bases). Germline assignment: CDR1 MNHEY and CDR2 SMNVEV (reference sequence). V lost 10 bases and J lost 7, with 20 bases in between. There are 15 residues in the CDR3. The CDR3, as DNA: TGTGCCACCAGACCGGGGGCGACGAAGAATTCACCCCTCCACTTT. It translates to CATRPGATKNSPLHF.

V is TRBV27 and J is TRBJ2-6; the D is unclear. The ends were cut back, 8 bases at V and 2 bases at J, with 13 bases in the middle. Per germline, CDR1 MNHEY and CDR2 SMNVEV (reference sequence). The CDR3 is 15 residues long. CDR3 region: CASGPIRTGANVLTF. Written as DNA, the CDR3 is TGTGCCAGCGGGCCTATAAGGACTGGGGCCAACGTCCTGACTTTC.

The CDR3 region is CSASFAGVIGVVYSNQPQHF. The CDR3 DNA follows: TGCAGTGCTAGCTTTGCGGGTGTGATCGGGGTTGTCTATAGCAATCAGCCCCAGCATTTT. The chain joins TRBV20-1 to TRBJ1-5; D is unclear. The length of the CDR3 is 20 residues. Per germline, CDR1 DFQATT and CDR2 SNEGSKA (reference sequence). Trimming left V 3 bases short and J 0 bases short, with 27 bases between.

The chain is built from TRBV7-3 and TRBJ2-5; TRBD1 matches at 10 bases. The V and J ends lost 5 bases and 5 bases, in that order; junction bases with no gene match: 8. The germline V gene has CDR1 SGHTA and CDR2 FQGTGA. The CDR3 runs 15 residues. The CDR3 loop is CASSLGQGRGETQYF. The CDR3 nucleotides are TGTGCCAGCAGCCTGGGACAGGGGAGGGGGGAGACCCAGTACTTC.

The J gene is TRBJ2-1, the V gene TRBV20-1; D may be TRBD1 or TRBD2 (7 bases each). The CDR3 runs 15 residues. V was trimmed by 3 bases and J by 2 bases, leaving 14 bases between them. CDR1 DFQATT and CDR2 SNEGSKA come from the germline V gene (reference sequence). CDR3 loop: CSARRGQGAYNEQFF. The CDR3 DNA is TGCAGTGCTAGGCGGGGGCAGGGGGCCTACAATGAGCAGTTCTTC.

The genes are TRBV2 and TRBJ1-6; a possible D gene is TRBD1 (6 bases). Trimming pared 10 bases from V and 9 bases from J, leaving 19 bases between. The CDR3 loop spans 14 amino acids. Germline lookup yields CDR1 SNHLY and CDR2 FYNNEI. CDR3 loop: CATKTNRAGSPLHF. CDR3 nucleotide sequence: TGTGCCACCAAAACTAACAGGGCGGGTTCACCCCTCCACTTT.

The J gene is TRBJ2-7, the V gene TRBV7-2; D not resolved. Germline values: CDR1 SGHTA, CDR2 FQGNSA. This CDR3 contains 15 residues. Trimming removed 3 bases at V and 2 bases at J, with 14 bases between. The CDR3 reads CASSFDATGAYEQYF. In nucleotides, the CDR3 is TGTGCCAGCAGCTTTGACGCGACTGGTGCCTACGAGCAGTACTTC. Full variable domain (missing parts from reference TRBV7-2 and TRBJ2-7): GAGVSQSPSNKVTEKGKDVELRCDPISGHTALYWYRQSLGQGLEFLIYFQGNSAPDKSGLPSDRFSAERTGGSVSTLTIQRTQQEDSAVYLCASSFDATGAYEQYFGPGTRLTVT.

As regards this clonotype: A junction boundary mismatches the germline segment, possibly from a read error. The chain employs TRBV20-1 and TRBJ1-1; D ambiguous. CDR3 size: 12 residues. Germline CDR1 DFQATT, CDR2 SNEGSKA (reference sequence). CDR3 loop: CRARVPIREAFF. CDR3 bases: TGCAGAGCTAGAGTCCCCATCCGGGAAGCTTTCTTT.

The gene calls are TRBV11-3 and TRBJ1-1; D is unresolved. The ends were cut back, 1 base at V and 5 bases at J, with 14 bases in the middle. There are 15 residues in the CDR3. CDR1 and CDR2 (germline): SGHNT, YENEEA. The CDR3 DNA follows: TGTGCCAGCAGCTTAGTTCTCCAGACGGAAACTGAAGCTTTCTTT. Protein sequence: CASSLVLQTETEAFF.

The J gene is TRBJ1-2, the V gene TRBV6-2 or TRBV6-3; 12 bases agree with TRBD1. Germline V gene data show CDR1 as MNHEY and CDR2 as SVGEGT. There are 18 residues in the CDR3. V dropped 0 bases and J dropped 6; count of bases not matched to a gene: 11. The CDR3 loop reads CASSYSGGQGAGKDGYTF. DNA for the CDR3: TGTGCCAGCAGTTACTCGGGGGGACAGGGGGCCGGGAAAGATGGCTACACCTTC.

This clonotype was detected a few times. The rearrangement links TRBV19 to TRBJ1-1, with TRBD1 identical over 7 bases. V dropped 5 bases and J dropped 4; count of bases not matched to a gene: 10. Germline lookup yields CDR1 LNHDA and CDR2 SQIVND (reference sequence). The CDR3 runs 15 residues. CDR3 sequence (DNA): TGTGCCAGTAGTGCTCAAACAGGGGTAGGCACTGAAGCTTTCTTT. As protein: CASSAQTGVGTEAFF.

The rearrangement joins TRBV11-3 to TRBJ2-7; the D is unclear. Trimming cost V 4 bases and J 3 bases, with 7 bases left between them. CDR1 and CDR2 (germline): SGHNT, YENEEA. The CDR3 spans 12 residues. CDR3 in DNA: TGTGCCAGCAGCTCGGCTAGCTACGAGCAGTACTTC. It encodes CASSSASYEQYF.

The chain joins TRBV7-2 to TRBJ1-1, with unresolved D. The CDR3 extends over 14 amino acids. V was clipped by 1 base and J by 4 bases, with 10 bases between them. Germline values: CDR1 SGHTA, CDR2 FQGNSA. The CDR3 reads CASSLEGRSTEAFF. The CDR3 coding sequence is TGTGCCAGCAGCTTAGAAGGTCGAAGCACTGAAGCTTTCTTT.

The chain has TRBV11-3 and TRBJ1-2, with D maybe TRBD1 (5 bases). Trimming took 10 bases from V and 8 from J, leaving 20 bases between them. CDR1 SGHNT and CDR2 YENEEA come from the germline V gene. The CDR3 extends over 13 amino acids. The CDR3 here is CATQGRGESGYTF. The DNA for the CDR3 is TGTGCCACCCAAGGGAGGGGCGAGAGCGGCTACACCTTC.

This chain joins TRBV19 and TRBJ1-2; TRBD1 might be the D (6 bases). The germline gives CDR1 LNHDA, CDR2 SQIVND (reference sequence). The V and J ends lost 3 bases and 3 bases respectively, with 14 bases between them. The length of the CDR3 is 15 residues. The CDR3 sequence: CASSIPPGEHYGYTF. In DNA, the CDR3 is TGTGCCAGTAGTATCCCTCCAGGGGAACACTATGGCTACACCTTC.